What follows is one T cell receptor (beta chain) and its context. The antigen remains unidentified. The data were taken from a study of cytomegalovirus exposure and HLA in healthy donors. Study-level points and caveats: The classifier was said to identify cytomegalovirus status with high specificity and sensitivity.

Primers included in the PCR were 60 Vbeta and 13 Jbeta primers. Sequencing was performed with immunoSEQ multiplex PCR; in TCRdb, only in-frame clones are kept and a portion is missing. In all, the sample yields around 120,000 clones. The CDR3 runs 14 residues. Between the trimmed V and J ends, which lost 6 bases and 3 bases, there was a span of 12 bases. CDR1 is SNHLY and CDR2 is FYNNEI in the germline V gene. The clonotype was recovered from a man between 18 and 35 years old in good health and CMV-seronegative. V and J are TRBV2 and TRBJ1-5; maybe TRBD1 (6 bases). The specimen was PBMCs. CDR3 in amino acids: CASRSYRDNQPQHF. As DNA, the CDR3 is TGTGCCAGCAGGTCTTACAGGGACAATCAGCCCCAGCATTTT. The full variable domain, completed using reference TRBV2 and TRBJ1-5, is EPEVTQTPSHQVTQMGQEVILRCVPISNHLYFYWYRQILGQKVEFLVSFYNNEISEKSEIFDDQFSVERPDGSNFTLKIRSTKLEDSAMYFCASRSYRDNQPQHFGDGTRLSIL.